This entry lists 7 T cell receptor beta chains sequenced from one sample in a study of T cells in Graves' hyperthyroidism and ophthalmopathy. Researchers amplified the TCR beta CDR3 regions from RNA transcripts. When the TCR CDR3 underwent first-round RT-PCR, the HTBI primer set was used. TCRdb re-derived calls from the multiplex PCR reads in MiXCR, one entry per CDR3 protein. The sample includes more than 50,000 distinct CDR3 sequences, roughly 49% of them seen just once. The sequenced sample was blood. These receptors were obtained from a woman aged 25-40 years with Graves' ophthalmopathy.

This clonotype was observed many times. This CDR3 is CASSQGGGELFF. In DNA, the CDR3 is TGCGCCAGCAGCCAAGGAGGGGGGGAGCTGTTTTTT. The V and J genes are TRBV4-1 and TRBJ2-2; possible D gene TRBD2, 5 bases. Germline lookup yields CDR1 MGHRA and CDR2 YSYEKL. The CDR3 is made up of 12 amino acids. Between the trimmed V and J ends, which lost 1 base and 8 bases, there was a span of 5 bases.

This clonotype was detected many times. V usage is TRBV28 and J usage is TRBJ2-2, with D possibly being TRBD2 (5 bases). The germline CDR1 and CDR2 sequences are MDHEN and SYDVKM. The CDR3 is 13 amino acids. Between the trimmed V and J ends, which lost 6 bases and 8 bases, there was a span of 13 bases. This chain's CDR3 is CASSSRGVGELFF. The CDR3 DNA is TGTGCCAGCAGCTCTCGGGGTGTGGGGGAGCTGTTTTTT.

This clonotype was counted at least ten times. CDR3 amino acids: CASSLAFRNQPQHF. The DNA for the CDR3 is TGTGCCAGCAGCTTGGCCTTTAGGAATCAGCCCCAGCATTTT. The chain links TRBV5-6 to TRBJ1-5; D not resolved. This CDR3 has 14 residues. Germline V CDR1 and CDR2: SGHDT, YYEEEE. V lost 0 bases, J lost 4 bases, and 8 bases lay in between.

This clonotype was observed many times. This rearrangement joins TRBV7-9 to TRBJ2-1; TRBD1 aligns across 9 bases. Germline V CDR1 and CDR2: SEHNR, FQNEAQ (reference sequence). This CDR3 region has 16 residues. With 5 bases clipped from V and 6 bases from J, the junction kept 11 bases outside the gene matches. Here the CDR3 reads CASSRGQGILGNEQFF. DNA for the CDR3: TGTGCCAGCAGCCGGGGACAGGGAATTTTGGGCAATGAGCAGTTCTTC. Full variable domain (remainder filled in from reference TRBV7-9 and TRBJ2-1): DTGVSQNPRHKITKRGQNVTFRCDPISEHNRLYWYRQTLGQGPEFLTYFQNEAQLEKSRLLSDRFSAERPKGSFSTLEIQRTEQGDSAMYLCASSRGQGILGNEQFFGPGTRLTVL.

In this sample, this clonotype turned up many times. The chain has TRBV20-1 and TRBJ1-1; tentatively, D is TRBD1 (6 bases). There are 16 residues in the CDR3. Looked up from germline, CDR1 is DFQATT and CDR2 is SNEGSKA (reference sequence). Trimming cost V 4 bases and J 8 bases, with 26 bases left between them. The DNA for the CDR3 is TGCAGTGCTACAACAGGGCCGCGGCGCGGGGCGTACGAAGCTTTCTTT. Protein sequence: CSATTGPRRGAYEAFF.

There are a few counts of this clonotype. J is TRBJ1-6 and V is TRBV7-4; D is possibly TRBD1 (6 bases). Germline V gene sequence: CDR1 SGHVT, CDR2 SQSDAQ. V dropped 5 bases and J dropped 8 bases, with 13 bases sitting between them. This CDR3 comprises 14 residues. Written as DNA, the CDR3 is TGTGCCAGCAGCCGCACAGGGAACTATTCACCCCTCCACTTT. Protein: CASSRTGNYSPLHF.

CDR3 sequence reads: CASRGDRDYGYTF. CDR3 DNA sequence: TGCGCCAGCAGGGGGGACAGGGACTATGGCTACACCTTC. This sequence joins TRBV10-2 and TRBJ1-2; 9 positions agree with TRBD1. From germline, CDR1 is WSHSY and CDR2 SAAADI. This CDR3 comprises 13 residues. V trimming: 6 bases; J trimming: 3 bases; junction bases outside the gene matches: 2.